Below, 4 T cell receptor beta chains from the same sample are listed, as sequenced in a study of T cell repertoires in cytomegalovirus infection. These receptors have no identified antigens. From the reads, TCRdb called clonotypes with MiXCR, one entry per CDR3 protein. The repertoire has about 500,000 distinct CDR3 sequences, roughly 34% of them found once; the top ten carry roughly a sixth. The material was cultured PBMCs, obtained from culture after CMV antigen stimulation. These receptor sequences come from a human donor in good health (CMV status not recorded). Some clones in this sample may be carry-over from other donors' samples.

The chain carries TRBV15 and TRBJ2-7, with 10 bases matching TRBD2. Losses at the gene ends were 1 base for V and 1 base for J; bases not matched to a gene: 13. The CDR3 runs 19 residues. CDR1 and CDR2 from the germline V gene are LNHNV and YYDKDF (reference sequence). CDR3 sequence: CATSRGLAGAGGWSYEQYV. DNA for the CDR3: TGTGCCACCAGCAGAGGTCTAGCGGGAGCCGGAGGGTGGTCCTACGAGCAGTACGTC.

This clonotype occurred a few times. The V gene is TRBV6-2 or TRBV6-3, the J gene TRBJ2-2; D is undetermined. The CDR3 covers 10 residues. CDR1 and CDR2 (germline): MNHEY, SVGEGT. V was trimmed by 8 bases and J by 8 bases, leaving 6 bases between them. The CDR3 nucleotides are TGTGCCAGCCGAAGAGGGGAGCTGTTTTTT. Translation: CASRRGELFF.

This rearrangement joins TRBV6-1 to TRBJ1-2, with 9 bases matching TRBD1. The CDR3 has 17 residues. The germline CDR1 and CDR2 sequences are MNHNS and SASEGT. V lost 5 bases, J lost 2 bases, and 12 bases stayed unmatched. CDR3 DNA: TGTGCCAGCAGTTATGGTGGGACAGGGTATCAGAACTATGGCTACACCTTC. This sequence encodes CASSYGGTGYQNYGYTF.

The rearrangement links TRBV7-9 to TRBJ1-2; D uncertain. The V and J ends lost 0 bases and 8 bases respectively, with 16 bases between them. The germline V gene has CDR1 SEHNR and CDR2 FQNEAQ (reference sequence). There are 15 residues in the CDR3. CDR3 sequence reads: CASSLAQGALEGYTF. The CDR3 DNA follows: TGTGCCAGCAGCTTAGCGCAAGGTGCCTTAGAGGGCTACACCTTC. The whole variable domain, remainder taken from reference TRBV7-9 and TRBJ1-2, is DTGVSQNPRHKITKRGQNVTFRCDPISEHNRLYWYRQTLGQGPEFLTYFQNEAQLEKSRLLSDRFSAERPKGSFSTLEIQRTEQGDSAMYLCASSLAQGALEGYTFGSGTRLTVV.